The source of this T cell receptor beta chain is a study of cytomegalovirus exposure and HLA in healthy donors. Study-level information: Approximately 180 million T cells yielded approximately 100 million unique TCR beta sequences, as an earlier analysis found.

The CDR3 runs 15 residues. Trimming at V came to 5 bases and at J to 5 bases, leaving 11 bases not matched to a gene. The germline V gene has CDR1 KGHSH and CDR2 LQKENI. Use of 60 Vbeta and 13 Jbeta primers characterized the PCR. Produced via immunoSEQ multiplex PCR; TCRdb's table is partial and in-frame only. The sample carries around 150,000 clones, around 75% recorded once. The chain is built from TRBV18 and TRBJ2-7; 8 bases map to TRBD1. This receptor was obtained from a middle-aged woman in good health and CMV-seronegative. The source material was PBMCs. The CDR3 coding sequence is TGTGCCAGCTCAGACTCGGCAGGGGGCGTCGACGAGCAGTACTTC. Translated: CASSDSAGGVDEQYF. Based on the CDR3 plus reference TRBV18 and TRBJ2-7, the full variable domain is NAGVMQNPRHLVRRRGQEARLRCSPMKGHSHVYWYRQLPEEGLKFMVYLQKENIIDESGMPKERFSAEFPKEGPSILRIQQVVRGDSAAYFCASSDSAGGVDEQYFGPGTRLTVT.